Described below is a single TCR beta chain sequence and its context. What it binds is unknown. With 5 bases removed from V and 1 base from J, the gap between germline ends came to 10 bases. The CDR3 loop spans 14 amino acids. Looked up from germline, CDR1 is MNHEY and CDR2 is SMNVEV (reference sequence). The TCR beta library used iRepertoire HTBI primers with Arm-PCR amplification of CDR3. TCRdb ran MiXCR on the multiplex PCR reads and lists one entry per CDR3 protein. Of approximately 400,000 distinct CDR3 sequences listed, around a quarter are singletons. The data are from a study of regulatory T cells in long-lasting Graves disease. Study-wide results and limits: Newly diagnosed patients had higher TCR diversity than persistent Graves' patients did. There was favoring of TRBV28, TRBJ1-2 and TRBJ2-5 in persistent disease.

The time point denotes: persistent/refractory GD, antithyroid drugs over 5 years with positive TRAb. The TCR library was made from RNA extracted from PBMCs. All patients originated from an endocrinology department located in Xi'an, China. Around 8.2 milliliters of peripheral blood were drawn into EDTA tubes. The TCR originated in a female donor with Graves disease. The sample in question was peripheral blood mononuclear cells (PBMCs), obtained when the disease was refractory, from a patient treated with antithyroid drugs. The rearrangement joins TRBV27 to TRBJ2-3; D call uncertain. DNA for the CDR3: TGTGCCAGCAGTAACAGCTTCGGCACAGATACGCAGTATTTT. Protein sequence: CASSNSFGTDTQYF.